One and the same sample provided the 22 T cell receptor beta chains below, sequenced in a study of CD8+ T cells in alopecia areata. As the sequencing template, cDNA was produced by extracting RNA and reverse transcribing it. Measured with immunoSEQ multiplex PCR; TCRdb has only the in-frame clones, and not every one. In the table there are about 190,000 clones, roughly three fifths of which are singletons. The sample's treatment: oral pan-JAK inhibitor, 5-10 mg twice daily. Sequences were derived from CD8+ T cells sorted from blood, sampled at week 24, from a patient treated with tofacitinib. These receptors were taken from a human donor with alopecia areata.

The chain employs TRBV4-2 and TRBJ2-3; 9 bases are shared with TRBD2. CDR1 LGHNA and CDR2 YNFKEQ come from the germline V gene. Germline trimming cut 4 bases from V and 1 base from J; bases unmatched to any gene: 3. The CDR3 is 15 residues long. CDR3 bases: TGTGCCAGCAGCCTTGCGGGGGGGGGCACAGATACGCAGTATTTT. It yields the protein CASSLAGGGTDTQYF.

This chain uses TRBV7-8 with TRBJ2-3, with TRBD1 matching over 7 bases. Germline assignment: CDR1 SGHVS and CDR2 FQNEAQ. The CDR3 loop spans 14 amino acids. J was trimmed by 4 bases and V by 4 bases; bases with no gene match: 5. CDR3 nucleotide sequence: TGTGCCAGCAGCTCCAGGGGGACGGCAGATACGCAGTATTTT. Protein product: CASSSRGTADTQYF.

The chain couples TRBV7-9 to TRBJ1-4, with TRBD1 as a possible D gene (5 bases). Germline V CDR1 and CDR2: SEHNR, FQNEAQ (reference sequence). V was cut by 3 bases and J by 12 bases, with 8 bases left in between. The CDR3 has 11 residues. The CDR3 DNA reads as TGTGCCAGCAGCTTGCGGGACGAACTGTTTTTT. Translation: CASSLRDELFF.

V gene TRBV4-1 combines with J gene TRBJ2-7; D unresolved. This CDR3 is 16 amino acids long. Trimming removed 4 bases from V and 3 bases from J, with 19 bases in between. Germline values: CDR1 MGHRA, CDR2 YSYEKL. Here the CDR3 DNA reads TGCGCCAGCAGCCCCCACATCTCCGGACGAGGCTACGAGCAGTACTTC. It yields the protein CASSPHISGRGYEQYF.

This rearrangement joins TRBV6-5 to TRBJ1-5; TRBD1 aligns across 7 bases. The germline CDR1 and CDR2 sequences are MNHEY and SVGAGI. Unmatched junction bases numbered 3, after V lost 6 bases and J lost 1 base. The CDR3 has 14 amino acids. Here the CDR3 reads CASRKTGSNQPQHF. DNA of the CDR3: TGTGCCAGCAGGAAGACAGGGAGCAATCAGCCCCAGCATTTT.

The chain joins TRBV4-1 to TRBJ2-2; D is ambiguous. Germline V CDR1 and CDR2: MGHRA, YSYEKL. Trimming cost V 0 bases and J 6 bases, with 17 bases left between them. The CDR3 has 17 amino acids. The CDR3 sequence: CASSQDWRSLDSGELFF. CDR3 sequence (DNA): TGCGCCAGCAGCCAAGATTGGCGGTCCTTAGATTCCGGGGAGCTGTTTTTT.

This clone was seen once. The rearrangement uses TRBV5-1 and TRBJ2-1, with unresolved D. The CDR3 contains 14 residues. Trimming stripped 4 bases from V and 6 bases from J, with 14 bases between. The germline gives CDR1 SGHRS, CDR2 YFSETQ. The CDR3 sequence is CASSPSWAGNEQFF. In nucleotides, the CDR3 is TGCGCCAGCAGCCCGTCGTGGGCAGGCAATGAGCAGTTCTTC.

The V and J genes are TRBV29-1 and TRBJ2-3, with a tentative D call TRBD2 (7 bases). Trimming took 3 bases from V and 0 from J, leaving 16 bases between them. Germline CDR1 is SQVTM and CDR2 is ANQGSEA. CDR3 length equals 16 residues. DNA for the CDR3: TGCAGCGTTGACCCCGACCGGGGGGCGAGCACAGATACGCAGTATTTT. It is translated as CSVDPDRGASTDTQYF.

This rearrangement joins TRBV4-1 to TRBJ2-2; TRBD2 agrees at 7 bases. The junction had 3 bases not matched to a gene; V was cut back by 7 bases and J by 4 bases. This CDR3 comprises 13 residues. CDR1 MGHRA and CDR2 YSYEKL come from the germline V gene. The chain's CDR3 is CASKTGGTGELFF. DNA for the CDR3: TGCGCCAGCAAGACGGGGGGCACCGGGGAGCTGTTTTTT.

This clone appeared once. In this CDR3 the conserved last residue, phenylalanine or tryptophan, is missing, so a read error is likely. The DNA is omitted, as the CDR3 cannot be located on it reliably, and the CDR3 follows TCRdb's listing. This chain connects TRBV30 to TRBJ1-1. The CDR3 numbers 14 amino acids, ends counted. Germline assignment: CDR1 GTSNPN and CDR2 SVGIG (reference sequence). CDR3 amino acids: CAWWWEGTNTEALL.

J is TRBJ1-2 and V is TRBV25-1; maybe TRBD1 (5 bases). CDR3 size: 12 residues. V lost 5 bases and J lost 6, with 10 bases in between. The germline CDR1 and CDR2 sequences are MGHDK and SYGVNS. CDR3 residues: CASSRRDHGYTF. Written as DNA, the CDR3 is TGTGCCAGCAGTCGCCGGGACCATGGCTACACCTTC.

This chain links TRBV29-1 with TRBJ2-7, with TRBD2 matching over 9 bases. V shed 4 bases, J shed 0 bases, and the junction held 4 bases outside the gene matches. This CDR3 contains 14 residues. Per the germline V gene, CDR1 is SQVTM and CDR2 is ANQGSEA. In DNA, the CDR3 is TGCAGCGTTGGCGGGGGGGCGGCCTCCTACGAGCAGTACTTC. Residues: CSVGGGAASYEQYF.

The chain joins TRBV6-1 to TRBJ2-7; D not certain. CDR1 is MNHNS, CDR2 SASEGT, per germline. V was clipped by 1 base and J by 2 bases, with 12 bases between them. This CDR3 is built from 15 residues. The CDR3 spells CASSEGARNPYEQYF. For the CDR3, the DNA is TGTGCCAGCAGTGAAGGGGCCCGAAACCCCTACGAGCAGTACTTC.

The V and J genes are TRBV29-1 and TRBJ1-2, with a tentative D call TRBD1 (5 bases). The germline V and J ends were trimmed by 0 bases and 4 bases, with 12 bases remaining between them. The germline gives CDR1 SQVTM, CDR2 ANQGSEA. The CDR3 runs 14 residues. CDR3 protein: CSVEDQNGGYGYTF. The CDR3 nucleotides are TGCAGCGTTGAAGATCAGAACGGGGGCTATGGCTACACCTTC.

The V call is TRBV7-9, the J call TRBJ2-4, with D perhaps matching TRBD1 (5 bases). Per germline, CDR1 SEHNR and CDR2 FQNEAQ (reference sequence). CDR3 size: 17 residues. Trimming cost V 4 bases and J 4 bases, with 20 bases left between them. CDR3 residues: CASSSRNPDRTKNIQYF. In nucleotides, the CDR3 is TGTGCCAGCAGCTCCCGAAATCCAGACAGAACGAAAAACATTCAGTACTTC.

In the case of this clone: A far larger clone lies a single base away; this is likely a read error. This sample includes further DNA sequences coding for the same CDR3. The chain carries TRBV11-2 and TRBJ1-4; D unclear. In germline, CDR1 is SGHAT, CDR2 FQNNGV. V lost 3 bases and J lost 0, with 5 bases in between. This CDR3 comprises 14 residues. Here the CDR3 reads CASSLVATNEKLFF. DNA for the CDR3: TGTGCCAGCAGCTTGGTTGCAACTAATGAAAAACTGTTTTTT.

This clone was found once. The chain joins TRBV30 to TRBJ1-4; D is perhaps TRBD1 (5 bases). The CDR3 has 12 amino acids. V lost 0 bases to trimming and J lost 14 bases, with 13 bases between them. The germline V gene has CDR1 GTSNPN and CDR2 SVGIG (reference sequence). The CDR3 sequence: CAWSVEEGRLFF. As DNA, the CDR3 is TGTGCCTGGAGTGTAGAGGAGGGGCGGCTGTTTTTT.

CDR3 amino acids: CASSLDSANYGYTF. CDR3 sequence (DNA): TGCGCCAGCAGCTTGGATTCAGCTAACTATGGCTACACCTTC. The V call is TRBV5-1, the J call TRBJ1-2; D gene unclear. V was cut by 0 bases and J by 0 bases, with 6 bases left in between. Germline lookup yields CDR1 SGHRS and CDR2 YFSETQ. This CDR3 has 14 amino acids.

J is TRBJ2-2 and V is TRBV14, with D hard to call. Looked up from germline, CDR1 is SGHDN and CDR2 is FVKESK. Deletions cut 1 base from V and 6 bases from J, with 3 bases between. The CDR3 runs to 12 residues. CDR3 in amino acids: CASSQGSGELFF. CDR3 nucleotides: TGTGCCAGCAGCCAAGGGTCCGGGGAGCTGTTTTTT.

The count of this clone is one. CDR3 protein: CASSRGPYSYNEQFF. DNA for the CDR3: TGCGCCAGCAGCCGAGGTCCGTACTCCTACAATGAGCAGTTCTTC. This chain uses TRBV4-1 with TRBJ2-1, with D uncertain. V lost 4 bases and J 0 bases, leaving 10 bases between the germline ends. The germline V gene encodes CDR1 MGHRA and CDR2 YSYEKL. CDR3 length: 15 amino acids.

The chain joins TRBV25-1 to TRBJ1-6, with D possibly being TRBD1 (6 bases). The V and J ends lost 1 base and 10 bases respectively, with 14 bases between them. Germline lookup yields CDR1 MGHDK and CDR2 SYGVNS. The CDR3 has 15 amino acids. This CDR3 is CASSEWGGLGSPLHF. As DNA, the CDR3 is TGTGCCAGCAGTGAATGGGGGGGGCTAGGGTCACCCCTCCACTTT.

The chain uses TRBV30 and TRBJ1-6; D not resolved. Germline loops: CDR1 GTSNPN, CDR2 SVGIG (reference sequence). V lost 2 bases and J lost 8, with 13 bases in between. The CDR3 length is 14 residues. This CDR3 is CAWSLSVGHSPLHF. DNA of the CDR3: TGTGCCTGGAGTCTTTCTGTCGGACATTCACCCCTCCACTTT. Full variable domain (remainder filled in from reference TRBV30 and TRBJ1-6): SQTIHQWPATLVQPVGSPLSLECTVEGTSNPNLYWYRQAAGRGLQLLFYSVGIGQISSEVPQNLSASRPQDRQFILSSKKLLLSDSGFYLCAWSLSVGHSPLHFGNGTRLTVT.